A single sample is the source of the 7 T cell receptor beta chains below, sequenced in a study of regulatory T cells in long-lasting Graves disease. Time point meaning: persistent/refractory GD, antithyroid drugs over 5 years with positive TRAb. PBMC RNA was the source of the TCR library. In building TCR beta libraries, iRepertoire HTBI primers were used together with Arm-PCR of CDR3 regions. One entry per CDR3 protein, called by TCRdb with MiXCR from the multiplex PCR reads. The table records 420,000 or so distinct CDR3 sequences, about 25% of them present only once. Sequences were derived from peripheral blood mononuclear cells (PBMCs), sampled when the disease was refractory, from a patient treated with antithyroid drugs. All receptors derive from a female donor with Graves disease.

The CDR3 DNA reads TGTGCCAGCAGTGTCCCCGGGACTGGGGTCTACGAGCAGTACTTC. Its protein is CASSVPGTGVYEQYF. The rearrangement joins TRBV12-3 or TRBV12-4 to TRBJ2-7, with a weak D call TRBD2 (6 bases). V was trimmed by 5 bases and J by 3 bases, leaving 17 bases between them. The CDR3 is made up of 15 amino acids.

J is TRBJ2-7 and V is TRBV6-2 or TRBV6-3, with 10 positions matching TRBD2. This CDR3 has 18 residues. The ends lost 0 bases at V and 2 bases at J; junction bases unmatched: 10. Germline-derived CDR1 and CDR2 are MNHEY and SVGEGT. CDR3 coding DNA: TGTGCCAGCAGTTACTCAAGGCGACTAGCGGGCGTAACCTACGAGCAGTACTTC. It codes for CASSYSRRLAGVTYEQYF.

J is TRBJ2-1 and V is TRBV29-1; 9 bases line up with TRBD1. The V segment lost 4 bases and the J segment 5 bases; nucleotides outside the gene matches: 9. The CDR3 length is 15 residues. Germline loops: CDR1 SQVTM, CDR2 ANQGSEA. CDR3 residues: CSVGLWGTGHNEQFF. Written as DNA, the CDR3 is TGCAGCGTTGGACTATGGGGGACAGGGCACAATGAGCAGTTCTTC.

The genes are TRBV18 and TRBJ2-7, with 9 bases aligning to TRBD1. Germline V gives CDR1 KGHSH, CDR2 LQKENI. Germline trimming cut 2 bases from V and 4 bases from J; bases unmatched to any gene: 3. The CDR3 runs to 14 residues. The CDR3 nucleotides read TGTGCCAGCTCACCATCGGACAGGGGATACGAGCAGTACTTC. Protein sequence: CASSPSDRGYEQYF.

The chain joins TRBV9 to TRBJ1-6; weak D call: TRBD1 (5 bases). V was trimmed by 0 bases and J by 12 bases, leaving 16 bases between them. The CDR3 is 15 amino acids. Germline loops: CDR1 SGDLS, CDR2 YYNGEE. CDR3 nucleotides: TGTGCCAGCAGCGTAGGGAGGGAGAGGGACCTACCCCTCCACTTT. It is translated as CASSVGRERDLPLHF. Combining the CDR3 with reference TRBV9 and TRBJ1-6 gives the whole variable domain DSGVTQTPKHLITATGQRVTLRCSPRSGDLSVYWYQQSLDQGLQFLIQYYNGEERAKGNILERFSAQQFPDLHSELNLSSLELGDSALYFCASSVGRERDLPLHFGNGTRLTVT.

This chain uses TRBV4-2 with TRBJ2-7; tentatively, D is TRBD2 (5 bases). Germline V lookup: CDR1 LGHNA, CDR2 YNFKEQ. The CDR3 covers 15 residues. V was pared by 2 bases and J by 4 bases, with 15 bases between. Written as DNA, the CDR3 is TGTGCCAGCAGCCAACTATGGGAAGGACTTTACGAGCAGTACTTC. Its translation: CASSQLWEGLYEQYF.

This clonotype was detected a few times. The J gene is TRBJ1-5, the V gene TRBV28; D gene ambiguous. The CDR3 sequence is 12 residues long. Trimming pared 3 bases from V and 7 bases from J, leaving 7 bases between. Germline lookup yields CDR1 MDHEN and CDR2 SYDVKM. This chain's CDR3 is CASSFPRQPQHF. CDR3 in DNA: TGTGCCAGCAGTTTCCCCCGCCAGCCCCAGCATTTT.